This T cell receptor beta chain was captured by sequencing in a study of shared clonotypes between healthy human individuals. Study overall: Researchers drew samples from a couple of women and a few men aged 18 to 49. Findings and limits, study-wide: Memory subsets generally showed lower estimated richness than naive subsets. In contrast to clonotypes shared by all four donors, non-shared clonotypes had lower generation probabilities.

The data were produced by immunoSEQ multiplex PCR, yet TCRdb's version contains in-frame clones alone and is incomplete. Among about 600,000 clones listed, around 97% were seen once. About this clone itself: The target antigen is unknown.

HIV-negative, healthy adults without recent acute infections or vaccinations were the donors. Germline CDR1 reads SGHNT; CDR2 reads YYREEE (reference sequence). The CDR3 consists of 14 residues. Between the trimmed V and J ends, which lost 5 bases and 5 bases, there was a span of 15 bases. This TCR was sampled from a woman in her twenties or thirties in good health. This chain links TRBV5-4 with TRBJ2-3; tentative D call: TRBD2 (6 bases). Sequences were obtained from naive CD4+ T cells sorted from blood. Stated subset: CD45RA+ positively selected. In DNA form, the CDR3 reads TGTGCCAGCAGGCCGGTGGAGGGCGGAGATACGCAGTATTTT. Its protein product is CASRPVEGGDTQYF.